These 24 T cell receptor beta chains originate from one sample sequenced in a study of blood T cell repertoires in COVID-19. This table comes from immunoSEQ multiplex PCR, and its TCRdb copy is limited to in-frame clones, with some not included. Of around 300,000 clones in the sample, under 90% are singletons; the top ten hold around a tenth. The sequenced material came from peripheral blood. These receptor sequences come from a woman in her fifties or sixties who had recovered from COVID-19.

The chain has TRBV12-3 or TRBV12-4 and TRBJ1-1; 9 positions match TRBD1. The CDR3 runs to 13 residues. Trimming at V came to 6 bases and at J to 7 bases, leaving 6 bases not matched to a gene. The CDR3 spells CASSPGQGGEAFF. The DNA for the CDR3 is TGTGCCAGCAGCCCGGGACAGGGAGGTGAAGCTTTCTTT.

The CDR3 reads CSASNWASGSVNEQFF. CDR3 nucleotides: TGCAGTGCTAGTAATTGGGCTAGCGGGAGTGTCAATGAGCAGTTCTTC. The chain links TRBV20-1 to TRBJ2-1, with TRBD2 matching over 10 bases. V trimming: 3 bases; J trimming: 6 bases; junction bases outside the gene matches: 11. Germline CDR1 is DFQATT and CDR2 is SNEGSKA (reference sequence). The length of the CDR3 is 16 residues.

The chain employs TRBV28 and TRBJ2-7; the D is unclear. This CDR3 comprises 12 residues. Between the trimmed V and J ends, which lost 6 bases and 1 base, there was a span of 7 bases. Per germline, CDR1 MDHEN and CDR2 SYDVKM. This chain's CDR3 is CASSLPSYEQYF. As DNA, the CDR3 is TGTGCCAGCAGCCTTCCTTCCTACGAGCAGTACTTC.

The CDR3 bases are TGTGCCAGCAGCGCATCCGGGACTAGCGGGGTAAAGAGCACAGATACGCAGTATTTT. Protein: CASSASGTSGVKSTDTQYF. The chain links TRBV7-4 to TRBJ2-3, with 13 nucleotides matching TRBD2. Trimming removed 5 bases from V and 0 bases from J; junction bases left unmatched: 11. Germline V gives CDR1 SGHVT, CDR2 SQSDAQ. The CDR3 runs 19 residues.

V and J are TRBV6-2 or TRBV6-3 and TRBJ2-7, with 14 bases matching TRBD2. Per the germline V gene, CDR1 is MNHEY and CDR2 is SVGEGT. This CDR3 contains 18 residues. J was trimmed by 4 bases and V by 5 bases; bases with no gene match: 13. In nucleotides, the CDR3 is TGTGCCAGCAGTCCGTTGGGACTAGCGGGAGCTGCGTCATACGAGCAGTACTTC. The encoded protein is CASSPLGLAGAASYEQYF.

This chain connects TRBV6-6 to TRBJ1-1, with D perhaps matching TRBD1 (5 bases). Germline values: CDR1 MNHNY, CDR2 SVGAGI (reference sequence). V shed 5 bases and J shed 4 bases, with 14 bases lying between them. CDR3 size: 14 residues. CDR3 region: CASSRQGMGTEAFF. CDR3 in DNA: TGTGCCAGCAGTCGGCAGGGAATGGGCACTGAAGCTTTCTTT.

The chain recombines TRBV27 with TRBJ1-2; 7 bases line up with TRBD1. The CDR3 sequence is 15 residues long. V lost 4 bases, J lost 6 bases, and 11 bases stayed unmatched. The V gene's germline CDR1 is MNHEY and CDR2 SMNVEV (reference sequence). Here the CDR3 DNA reads TGTGCCAGCAGTTATCAGGACCGACAGGGTCATGGCTACACCTTC. Amino acid sequence: CASSYQDRQGHGYTF.

This clone came up once. The chain links TRBV7-7 to TRBJ2-3; 11 bases match TRBD2. The CDR3 runs 15 residues. V shed 5 bases, J shed 6 bases, and the junction held 7 bases outside the gene matches. Looked up from germline, CDR1 is SSHAT and CDR2 is FNYEAQ (reference sequence). As DNA, the CDR3 is TGTGCCAGCAGCCAAATAGCGGGAGGGCACGATACGCAGTATTTT. Translated, it gives CASSQIAGGHDTQYF.

The V gene is TRBV4-1, the J gene TRBJ2-1; TRBD2 agrees at 11 bases. V trimming: 4 bases; J trimming: 4 bases; junction bases outside the gene matches: 3. Germline-derived CDR1 and CDR2 are MGHRA and YSYEKL. This CDR3 is built from 15 residues. Here the CDR3 reads CASSPGTSGYNEQFF. CDR3 bases: TGCGCCAGCAGCCCAGGGACTAGCGGTTACAATGAGCAGTTCTTC.

This clone has a single count. The chain couples TRBV18 to TRBJ1-1; D call uncertain. The CDR3 is 15 residues long. The germline V gene has CDR1 KGHSH and CDR2 LQKENI. Trimming pared 2 bases from V and 1 base from J, leaving 11 bases between. This chain's CDR3 is CASSPGRTSNTEAFF. CDR3 bases: TGTGCCAGCTCACCAGGCCGTACGTCGAACACTGAAGCTTTCTTT.

This clone has more than one count but fewer than ten. The V and J genes are TRBV4-3 and TRBJ1-4; D is perhaps TRBD1 (5 bases). Germline assignment: CDR1 LGHNA and CDR2 YSLEER. The CDR3 is 15 residues long. Deletions cut 4 bases from V and 3 bases from J, with 12 bases between. The CDR3 here is CASSLRTGANEKLFF. The CDR3 coding sequence is TGCGCCAGCAGCCTTAGGACGGGGGCTAATGAAAAACTGTTTTTT.

V gene TRBV29-1 combines with J gene TRBJ2-1; 7 nucleotides agree with TRBD2. CDR1 is SQVTM, CDR2 ANQGSEA, per germline. The CDR3 covers 14 residues. Trimming took 6 bases from V and 4 from J; bases not matched to a gene: 9. In DNA, the CDR3 is TGCAGCGTCGGCTGGGGGGGTCCTTACAATGAGCAGTTCTTC. Amino acid sequence: CSVGWGGPYNEQFF.

This clone was detected once. The chain employs TRBV5-1 and TRBJ2-1, with D maybe TRBD2 (6 bases). V was cut by 3 bases and J by 7 bases, with 20 bases left in between. The CDR3 contains 16 residues. Germline V CDR1 and CDR2: SGHRS, YFSETQ. The CDR3 spells CASSYRDFKGINEQFF. The CDR3 region has the DNA TGCGCCAGCAGCTACCGGGACTTTAAAGGGATTAATGAGCAGTTCTTC. Filled out from reference TRBV5-1 and TRBJ2-1, the complete variable domain reads KAGVTQTPRYLIKTRGQQVTLSCSPISGHRSVSWYQQTPGQGLQFLFEYFSETQRNKGNFPGRFSGRQFSNSRSEMNVSTLELGDSALYLCASSYRDFKGINEQFFGPGTRLTVL.

The chain links TRBV5-1 to TRBJ1-1; 10 nucleotides line up with TRBD1. The CDR3 is made up of 14 amino acids. Per the germline V gene, CDR1 is SGHRS and CDR2 is YFSETQ. Trimming cost V 6 bases and J 5 bases; bases outside gene matches: 7. CDR3 nucleotide sequence: TGCGCCAGCAAACCAGGACAGGGGGGAACTGAAGCTTTCTTT. Translated: CASKPGQGGTEAFF.

Only one count was recorded for this clone. This rearrangement joins TRBV4-2 to TRBJ2-1; 7 bases match TRBD1. J was trimmed by 4 bases and V by 1 base; bases with no gene match: 7. The CDR3 length is 16 residues. The germline gives CDR1 LGHNA, CDR2 YNFKEQ. In DNA form, the CDR3 reads TGTGCCAGCAGCCAAGTTATGGCAGGGGGATACAATGAGCAGTTCTTC. It translates to CASSQVMAGGYNEQFF.

V and J are TRBV12-3 or TRBV12-4 and TRBJ1-2, with D possibly TRBD1 on 6 matching bases. V gave up 3 bases and J gave up 7 bases, with 12 bases separating them. The CDR3 sequence is 13 residues long. The CDR3 DNA is TGTGCCAGCAGTTTGTGGGAGGGGGGTGGCTACACCTTC. Translating it yields CASSLWEGGGYTF.

The V call is TRBV10-3, the J call TRBJ2-7, with 9 bases aligning to TRBD2. Losses at the gene ends were 4 bases for V and 2 bases for J; bases not matched to a gene: 0. The CDR3 runs to 13 residues. CDR1 and CDR2 (germline): ENHRY, SYGVKD. DNA for the CDR3: TGTGCCATCAGTGTAGCGGGAGCCTACGAGCAGTACTTC. Protein product: CAISVAGAYEQYF.

This chain joins TRBV6-5 and TRBJ1-2, with 7 nucleotides matching TRBD1. The V gene end was trimmed by 1 base and the J gene end by 0 bases; junction bases not matched to a gene: 5. The germline gives CDR1 MNHEY, CDR2 SVGAGI. This CDR3 has 16 amino acids. The CDR3 coding sequence is TGTGCCAGCAGTTACTTTACAGGGGCGGCTAACTATGGCTACACCTTC. It specifies CASSYFTGAANYGYTF.

The chain uses TRBV27 and TRBJ2-7; 7 nucleotides align to TRBD1. The germline V gene has CDR1 MNHEY and CDR2 SMNVEV (reference sequence). The CDR3 extends over 17 amino acids. The ends lost 7 bases at V and 0 bases at J; junction bases unmatched: 15. The CDR3 region has the DNA TGTGCCAGCACCTCGGGACAGCGCGTACCAAGCTCCTACGAGCAGTACTTC. It codes for CASTSGQRVPSSYEQYF.

The chain recombines TRBV5-1 with TRBJ2-7, with D possibly matching TRBD2 (6 bases). CDR1 is SGHRS and CDR2 is YFSETQ in the germline V gene. The CDR3 is 14 residues long. V lost 6 bases, J lost 4 bases, and 17 bases lay in between. This CDR3 reads CASTPGGILYEQYF. Here the CDR3 DNA reads TGCGCCAGCACCCCGGGCGGGATCCTTTACGAGCAGTACTTC.

This chain joins TRBV2 and TRBJ2-7; 7 nucleotides agree with TRBD2. The germline CDR1 and CDR2 sequences are SNHLY and FYNNEI. The trim removed 5 bases at V and 6 bases at J, leaving 10 bases unmatched. The CDR3 has 14 residues. CDR3 region: CASSRLRVAGEQYF. CDR3 DNA: TGTGCCAGCAGTCGGCTCAGGGTAGCGGGCGAGCAGTACTTC.

This sequence joins TRBV20-1 and TRBJ1-2; D perhaps matches TRBD1 (5 bases). V lost 6 bases and J 5 bases, leaving 7 bases between the germline ends. Germline CDR1 DFQATT, CDR2 SNEGSKA (reference sequence). The CDR3 extends over 10 amino acids. CDR3 nucleotides: TGCAGTGCGGCAGGGTATGGCTACACCTTC. The encoded protein is CSAAGYGYTF.

This clone was seen a single time. The CDR3 sequence is CAIKTSGEYNEQFF. The CDR3 DNA reads TGTGCCATCAAGACTAGCGGGGAGTACAATGAGCAGTTCTTC. The genes are TRBV28 and TRBJ2-1, with TRBD2 matching 11 bases. Germline CDR1 and CDR2: MDHEN and SYDVKM. With 10 bases clipped from V and 4 bases from J, the junction kept 6 bases outside the gene matches. The CDR3 sequence is 14 residues long.

The chain joins TRBV30 to TRBJ2-7; 8 nucleotides agree with TRBD1. Germline trimming cut 5 bases from V and 3 bases from J; bases unmatched to any gene: 6. The CDR3 runs to 13 residues. Germline CDR1 GTSNPN, CDR2 SVGIG (reference sequence). The CDR3 DNA follows: TGTGCCTGGCGCTCAGGGGGCTTCTACGAGCAGTACTTC. Protein: CAWRSGGFYEQYF.